This paragraph covers one T cell receptor beta chain sequence. Its antigen remains unidentified. This sample was included in a study of cytomegalovirus exposure and HLA in healthy donors. This PCR relied on a set of 60 Vbeta primers and 13 Jbeta primers. This table comes from immunoSEQ multiplex PCR, and its TCRdb copy is limited to in-frame clones, with some not included. Found here are some 60,000 clones, approximately 75% of them singletons; the top ten hold approximately 5%. The donors were healthy bone marrow donors. Study-level results: There were 164 TCR beta chains listed as cytomegalovirus-associated. Data from an earlier analysis indicated that most TCR beta V segments were productive either about 90% or about 30% of the time.

The V end was cut by 3 bases, the J end by 6 bases, with 18 bases between. CDR3 length equals 16 residues. The germline gives CDR1 SGHDT, CDR2 YYEEEE. Sequenced input: PBMCs. This sequence joins TRBV5-6 and TRBJ2-2, with D possibly TRBD2 on 5 matching bases. The clonotype comes from a woman aged 25 to 39 in good health and CMV-seronegative. The CDR3 protein is CASSYRSDGVAGELFF. DNA of the CDR3: TGTGCCAGCAGCTACCGTAGCGATGGGGTCGCCGGGGAGCTGTTTTTT.